The text below deals with one T cell receptor beta chain. Germline CDR1 reads SQVTM; CDR2 reads ANQGSEA. Deletions cut 3 bases from V and 8 bases from J, with 13 bases between. The CDR3 has 12 residues. This entry is derived from a study of early T cells in non-severe SARS-CoV-2 infection. MiXCR, run by TCRdb on the 5' RACE reads, gives a single entry per CDR3 protein. Among tens of thousands of distinct CDR3 sequences listed, roughly 18% were seen once. The sequenced sample was whole blood, obtained at baseline. The chain uses TRBV29-1 and TRBJ1-2; D is undetermined. This clonotype originated in an adult who was a healthcare worker with PCR-confirmed SARS-CoV-2 infection or an uninfected control (not recorded which). Here the CDR3 reads CSVDLTSGGYTF. The CDR3 coding sequence is TGCAGCGTTGATTTAACCTCCGGAGGCTACACCTTC.